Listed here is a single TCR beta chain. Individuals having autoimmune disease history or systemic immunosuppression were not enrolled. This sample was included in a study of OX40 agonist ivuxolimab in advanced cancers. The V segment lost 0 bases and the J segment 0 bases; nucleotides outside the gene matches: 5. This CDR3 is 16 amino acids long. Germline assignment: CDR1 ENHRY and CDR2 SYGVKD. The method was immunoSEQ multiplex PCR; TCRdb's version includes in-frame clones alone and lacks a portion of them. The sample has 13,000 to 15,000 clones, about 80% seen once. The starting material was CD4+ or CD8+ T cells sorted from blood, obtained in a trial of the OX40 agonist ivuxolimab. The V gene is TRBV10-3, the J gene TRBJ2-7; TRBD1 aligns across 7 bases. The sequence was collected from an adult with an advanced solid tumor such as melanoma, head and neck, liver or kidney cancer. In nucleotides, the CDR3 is TGTGCCATCAGTGAGTCGGAGACAGGGCCCTCCTACGAGCAGTACTTC. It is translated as CAISESETGPSYEQYF.